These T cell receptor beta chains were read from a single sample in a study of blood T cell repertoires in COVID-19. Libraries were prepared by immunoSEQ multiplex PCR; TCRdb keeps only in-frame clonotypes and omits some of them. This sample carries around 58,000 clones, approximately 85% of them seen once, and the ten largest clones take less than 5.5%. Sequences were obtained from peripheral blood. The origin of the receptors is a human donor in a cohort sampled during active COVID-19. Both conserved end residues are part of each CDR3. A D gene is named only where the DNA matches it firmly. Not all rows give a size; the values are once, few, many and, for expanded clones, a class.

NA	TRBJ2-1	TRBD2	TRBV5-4	TGTGCCAGCCGCCGGACTAGCGGGTCCTTCAATGAGCAGTTCTTC	CASRRTSGSFNEQFF
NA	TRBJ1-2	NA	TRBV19	TGTGCCAGTAGTATATTGAGTGCGGCGGCGATCGAGGGCTACACCTTC	CASSILSAAAIEGYTF
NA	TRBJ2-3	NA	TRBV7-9	TGTGCCAGCAGCGCAAGACAGATAAGCACAGATACGCAGTATTTT	CASSARQISTDTQYF
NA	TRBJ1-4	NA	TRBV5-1	TGCGCCAGCAGCTTGCGTCCCAGGGGTGAAAAACTGTTTTTT	CASSLRPRGEKLFF
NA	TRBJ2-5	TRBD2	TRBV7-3	TGTGCCAGCAGCTTAACTGCTAGCGGGGGGCAAGAGACCCAGTACTTC	CASSLTASGGQETQYF
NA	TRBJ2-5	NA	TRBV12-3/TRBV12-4	TGTGCCAGCAGTTTAAGGAGCTCGGGGACCCAGTACTTC	CASSLRSSGTQYF
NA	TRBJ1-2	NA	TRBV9	TGTGCCAGCAGCGCCAATAGAAACTATGGCTACACCTTC	CASSANRNYGYTF
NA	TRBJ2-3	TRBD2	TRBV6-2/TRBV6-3	TGTGCCAGCACCCCTAGCGGGAGGAGGACAGATACGCAGTATTTT	CASTPSGRRTDTQYF
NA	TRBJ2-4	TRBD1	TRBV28	TGTGCCAGCAGTACCCGACAGGGGGCGCATGAAAACATTCAGTACTTC	CASSTRQGAHENIQYF
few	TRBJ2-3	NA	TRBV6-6	TGTGCCAGCAGTTACCAAGCCCTTACGCAGTATTTT	CASSYQALTQYF
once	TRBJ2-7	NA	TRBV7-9	TGTGCCAGCAGCTGGGGGACTTCCAGCTACGAGCAGTACTTC	CASSWGTSSYEQYF
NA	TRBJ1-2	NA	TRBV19	TGTGCCAGTAGTATAGGCCGGGGGGCGAGCGGCTACACCTTC	CASSIGRGASGYTF
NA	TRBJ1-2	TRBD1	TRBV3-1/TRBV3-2	TGTGCCAGCCCCGGGACAGACTATGGCTACACCTTC	CASPGTDYGYTF
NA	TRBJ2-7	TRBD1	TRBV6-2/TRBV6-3	TGTGCCAGCAGTGACAGGGGCAGCGGCTTATCCTACGAGCAGTACTTC	CASSDRGSGLSYEQYF
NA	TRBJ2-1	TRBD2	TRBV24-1	TGTGCCACCAGTGATTTTGGAGCGGGACTCAATGAGCAGTTCTTC	CATSDFGAGLNEQFF
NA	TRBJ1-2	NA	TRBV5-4	TGTGCCAGCAGCCGTTTCCTATTTGGCTACACCTTC	CASSRFLFGYTF
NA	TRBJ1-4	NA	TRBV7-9	TGTGCCAGCAGCCAGCCCCGGGAAGAAAAACTGTTTTTT	CASSQPREEKLFF
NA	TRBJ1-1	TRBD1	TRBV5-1	TGCGCCTGCAAGCCCGGACAGGGGCCGAACACTGAAGCTTTCTTT	CACKPGQGPNTEAFF
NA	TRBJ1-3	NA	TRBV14	TGTGCCAGCAGCCAAGATTGGGGCAGAATCTCTGGAAACACCATATATTTT	CASSQDWGRISGNTIYF
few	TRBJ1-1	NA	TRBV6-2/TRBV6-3	TGTGCCAGCAGTTACGAACGAACAGGGAACACTGAAGCTTTCTTT	CASSYERTGNTEAFF
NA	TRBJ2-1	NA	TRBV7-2	TGTGCCAGCAGCTTAGGGGGCCCCGAGAGAGGATCTTACAATGAGCAGTTCTTC	CASSLGGPERGSYNEQFF
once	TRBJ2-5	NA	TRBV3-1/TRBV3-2	TGTGCCAGCAGCCAATCGGAAGAGACCCAGTACTTC	CASSQSEETQYF
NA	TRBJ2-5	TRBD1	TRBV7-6	TGTGCCAGCAGCTCGGGACAGCGGGAGACCCAGTACTTC	CASSSGQRETQYF
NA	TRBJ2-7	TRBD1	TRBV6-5	TGTGCCAGCAGTACCGGGACAGGGAGACACGAGCAGTACTTC	CASSTGTGRHEQYF
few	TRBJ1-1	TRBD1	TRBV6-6	TGTGCCAGCAGCCGGACAGGGGTTCCTTTCTTT	CASSRTGVPFF
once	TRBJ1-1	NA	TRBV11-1	TGTGCCAGCAGCTTTCCCGGGAACACTGAAGCTTTCTTT	CASSFPGNTEAFF
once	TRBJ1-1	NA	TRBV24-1	TGTGCCACCAGTGGGGGGGGAGCGGCTGAAGCTTTCTTT	CATSGGGAAEAFF
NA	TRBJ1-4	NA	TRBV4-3	TGCGCCAGCAGCCAAGATGGGCGCGCAACTAATGAAAAACTGTTTTTT	CASSQDGRATNEKLFF
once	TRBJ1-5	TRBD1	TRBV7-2	TGTGCCAGCAGCTTCACAGGGGGCGGTAATCAGCCCCAGCATTTT	CASSFTGGGNQPQHF
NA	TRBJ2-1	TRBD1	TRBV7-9	TGTGCCAGCAGCTTGGCCCTCGGGGGGACAGGGTCAACCAATGAGCAGTTCTTC	CASSLALGGTGSTNEQFF
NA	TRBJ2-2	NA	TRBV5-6	TGTGCCAGCAGCACAGCGGGTCCGAACACCGGGGAGCTGTTTTTT	CASSTAGPNTGELFF
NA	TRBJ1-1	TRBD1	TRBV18	TGTGCCAGCTCACCCAAGATGGCCGGGACAGGGGGCACTGAAGCTTTCTTT	CASSPKMAGTGGTEAFF
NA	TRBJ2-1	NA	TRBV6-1	TGTGCCAGCAGTGCTAAGACTAGTCCAACCTACAATGAGCAGTTCTTC	CASSAKTSPTYNEQFF
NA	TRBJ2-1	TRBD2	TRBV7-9	TGTGCCAGCCATAACCCTCGGACTAGCGGGAAGTACAATGAGCAGTTCTTC	CASHNPRTSGKYNEQFF
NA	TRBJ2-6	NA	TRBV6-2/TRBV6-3	TGTGCCAGCAGTTACTTTACGGGAATCTCTGGGGCCAACGTCCTGACTTTC	CASSYFTGISGANVLTF
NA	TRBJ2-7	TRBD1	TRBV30	TGTGCCTGGACCTCTGGGACAGGGAAGGGAGAGCAGTACTTC	CAWTSGTGKGEQYF
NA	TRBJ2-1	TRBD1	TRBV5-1	TGCGCCAGCAGCCACCGGGACAGGGTAAACAATGAGCAGTTCTTC	CASSHRDRVNNEQFF
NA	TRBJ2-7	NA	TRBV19	TGTGCCAGTAGTATAAGCCCAGCGCGCTCCTACGAGCAGTACTTC	CASSISPARSYEQYF
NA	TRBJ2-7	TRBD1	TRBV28	TGTGCCAGCAGTTTAACGGGACAGGGTTTTATCGAGCAGTACTTC	CASSLTGQGFIEQYF
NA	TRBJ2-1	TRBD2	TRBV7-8	TGTGCCAGCAGCTTAGCCCGGACTAGAAAAGATGAGCAGTTCTTC	CASSLARTRKDEQFF
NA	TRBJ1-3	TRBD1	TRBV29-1	TGCAGCGTTGAGGACAGGAGCTCTGGAAACACCATATATTTT	CSVEDRSSGNTIYF
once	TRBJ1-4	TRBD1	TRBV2	TGTGCCAGCAGGAGGGACAGGGGGGATGAAAAACTGTTTTTT	CASRRDRGDEKLFF
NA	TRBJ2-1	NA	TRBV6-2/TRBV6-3	TGTGCCAGCAGTCGACAGGGTGGAGGGAATGAGCAGTTCTTC	CASSRQGGGNEQFF
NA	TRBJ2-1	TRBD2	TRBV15	TGTGCCACCAGCAGTAGCGGGAGGGCCGAAAGTTACAATGAGCAGTTCTTC	CATSSSGRAESYNEQFF
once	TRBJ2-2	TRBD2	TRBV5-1	TGCGCCAGCAGCTCCCGAAGCGGGGGGTTGAGCACCGGGGAGCTGTTTTTT	CASSSRSGGLSTGELFF
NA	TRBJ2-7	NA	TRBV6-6	TGTGCCAGCAGTTACACTTCCTACGAGCAGTACTTC	CASSYTSYEQYF
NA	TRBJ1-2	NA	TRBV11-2	TGTGCCAGCAGCCCCGCGGAGGACTATGGCTACACCTTC	CASSPAEDYGYTF
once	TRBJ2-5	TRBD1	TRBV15	TGTGCCACCAGCAGGACAGGGAGACAAGAGACCCAGTACTTC	CATSRTGRQETQYF
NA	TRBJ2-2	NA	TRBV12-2	TGTGCAAGTCGCCGATATAATAAAACTAGCGGGGGGCTGCCCACGAACACCGGGGAGCTGTTTTTT	CASRRYNKTSGGLPTNTGELFF
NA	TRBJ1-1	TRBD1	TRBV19	TGTGCCAGTAGAAATACAGGGGATCAGGCTTTCTTT	CASRNTGDQAFF
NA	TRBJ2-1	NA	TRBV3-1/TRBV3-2	TGTGCCAGCAGCCAAGTCGGAGCGAGGAGGGGCCAGTTCTTC	CASSQVGARRGQFF
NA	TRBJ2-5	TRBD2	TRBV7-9	TGTGCCAGCACTCTAGGGTCGGGAGGGGATCTGGGAGAGACCCAGTACTTC	CASTLGSGGDLGETQYF
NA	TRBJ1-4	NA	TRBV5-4	TGTGCCAGCAGCTACCGCGGGGACTTGGTCGGAAAACTGTTTTTT	CASSYRGDLVGKLFF
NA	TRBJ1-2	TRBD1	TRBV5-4	TGTGCCAGCAGCTTGAAGAGACAGGGGATTTCCGGGGGCTACACCTTC	CASSLKRQGISGGYTF
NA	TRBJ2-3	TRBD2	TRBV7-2	TGTGCCAGCAGCTTAGATTTTGCGGGGGGTACAGATACGCAGTATTTT	CASSLDFAGGTDTQYF